The 28 T cell receptor beta chains below all came from one sample that was sequenced in a study of tissue T cells after allogeneic stem cell transplantation. The time point denotes: mouse harvest day 14 after allogeneic transplant. Each mouse received 10^7 T-cell-depleted marrow cells plus 10^6 splenic CD5+ T cells by tail vein. Using immunoSEQ multiplex PCR, the repertoire was profiled, and TCRdb retains in-frame clones only, with some absent. This table holds a few thousand clones, around a third found once. The sample was skin. The origin of the receptors is a female BALB/c mouse given C57BL/6 T cells with graft-versus-host disease after an allogeneic hematopoietic cell transplant.

This clone turned up a few times. Mouse names are used for the genes. The read ends 1 residue early relative to the CDR3; the germline J gene fills the gap. The genes are TRBV23 and TRBJ2-4; the table names TRBD1, a call not compared with the DNA. Germline lookup yields CDR1 KGHTA and CDR2 FQNQQP. The CDR3 is 13 residues long. CDR3 bases read: TGCTCCAGCAGTCAGGGACAGGGGTACACCTTGTAC. It is translated as CSSSQGQGYTLY. The entire CDR3 sequence reads CSSSQGQGYTLYF.

Regarding this clone: Genes here carry mouse names. Sequencing ends 1 residue short of the CDR3 end; the germline J gene provides the rest. The V call is TRBV3, the J call TRBJ1-1; D gene ambiguous. V was trimmed by 0 bases and J by 0 bases, leaving 5 bases between them. Germline CDR1 reads SNHLY; CDR2 reads FYNGKV (reference sequence). The CDR3 extends over 14 amino acids. CDR3 sequence reads: CASSLARTNTEVFF. The CDR3 bases that were read are TGTGCCAGCAGCTTAGCGCGGACAAACACAGAAGTCTTC. The whole variable domain, filled in from reference TRBV3 and TRBJ1-1, reads GPKVLQIPSHQIIDMGQMVTLNCDPVSNHLYFYWYKQILGQQMEFLVNFYNGKVMEKSKLFKDQFSVERPDGSYFTLKIQPTALEDSAVYFCASSLARTNTEVFFGKGTRLTVV.

This clone is classed as medium-sized. The germline and genes are mouse ones. The read falls 1 residue short of the CDR3 end, and the missing part is taken from the germline J gene. The gene calls are TRBV26 and TRBJ2-7, with 9 bases lining up with TRBD2. J was trimmed by 6 bases and V by 0 bases; bases with no gene match: 3. Germline values: CDR1 KGHPV, CDR2 FQNQEV (reference sequence). This CDR3 has 14 amino acids. The DNA read from the CDR3 is TGTGCCAGCAGTCTGTCTGGGGGGGCGCTTGAACAGTAC. Its translation is CASSLSGGALEQY. The CDR3 in full is CASSLSGGALEQYF.

In its sample, this clone ranks as medium-sized. Gene names follow the mouse nomenclature. From the germline J gene comes the end of the CDR3, since the read stops 1 residue before it. The rearrangement uses TRBV26 and TRBJ2-7; 7 bases are a match to TRBD1. Germline CDR1 and CDR2: KGHPV and FQNQEV (reference sequence). The CDR3 spans 13 residues. The ends lost 4 bases at V and 0 bases at J; junction bases unmatched: 0. The sequenced part of the CDR3 DNA is TGTGCCAGCAGTCGGGACAGCTCCTATGAACAGTAC. Residues: CASSRDSSYEQY. The whole CDR3 protein is CASSRDSSYEQYF.

Concerning this clone itself: Gene names are the mouse ones. The sequence runs out 1 residue before the end of the CDR3; the remainder is reconstructed from the germline J gene. This chain connects TRBV3 to TRBJ1-4; maybe TRBD1 (6 bases). The germline gives CDR1 SNHLY, CDR2 FYNGKV (reference sequence). Trimming removed 2 bases at V and 2 bases at J, with 9 bases between. This CDR3 has 15 amino acids. CDR3 DNA (partial): TGTGCCAGCAGCTTAAGGGGACAATCCAACGAAAGATTATTT. This sequence encodes CASSLRGQSNERLF. The full CDR3 reads CASSLRGQSNERLFF. The full variable domain, completed using reference TRBV3 and TRBJ1-4, is GPKVLQIPSHQIIDMGQMVTLNCDPVSNHLYFYWYKQILGQQMEFLVNFYNGKVMEKSKLFKDQFSVERPDGSYFTLKIQPTALEDSAVYFCASSLRGQSNERLFFGHGTKLSVL.

Note on this clone: All gene names here are mouse names. The CDR3 end lies 1 residue beyond the end of the read and is filled in from the germline J gene. The V call is TRBV26, the J call TRBJ2-4; D might be TRBD1 or TRBD2, each matching 5 bases. From germline, CDR1 is KGHPV and CDR2 FQNQEV (reference sequence). The germline V and J ends were trimmed by 2 bases and 4 bases, with 7 bases remaining between them. The CDR3 length is 13 residues. Here the CDR3 reads CASSLAGENTLYF. The sequenced CDR3 bases are TGTGCCAGCAGTCTGGCGGGGGAAAACACCTTGTAC.

Turning to this clone: Gene names and germline match the mouse. The CDR3 region is CASSPDWGGNTLYF. CDR3 bases read: TGTGCCAGCAGCCCTGACTGGGGGGGGAACACCTTGTAC. The chain combines TRBV3 with TRBJ2-4; 11 bases align to TRBD2. The read halts 1 residue ahead of the CDR3 end, with the missing end drawn from the germline J gene. The CDR3 spans 14 residues. The germline CDR1 and CDR2 sequences are SNHLY and FYNGKV (reference sequence). V was pared by 5 bases and J by 6 bases, with 4 bases of the junction left unmatched. Drawing the rest from reference TRBV3 and TRBJ2-4, the complete variable domain is GPKVLQIPSHQIIDMGQMVTLNCDPVSNHLYFYWYKQILGQQMEFLVNFYNGKVMEKSKLFKDQFSVERPDGSYFTLKIQPTALEDSAVYFCASSPDWGGNTLYFGAGTRLSVL.

In its sample, this clone is medium-sized. Genes and germline come from the mouse. Read coverage stops 1 residue before the CDR3 terminus; the germline J gene supplies the remainder. This sequence joins TRBV26 and TRBJ2-7; 9 bases agree with TRBD1. The CDR3 loop spans 14 amino acids. Germline assignment: CDR1 KGHPV and CDR2 FQNQEV (reference sequence). V shed 4 bases, J shed 4 bases, and the junction held 5 bases outside the gene matches. CDR3 DNA (partial): TGTGCCAGCAGTCCGGGGACAGGGATTTATGAACAGTAC. Translation: CASSPGTGIYEQY. The entire CDR3 protein reads CASSPGTGIYEQYF. The full variable domain, completed using reference TRBV26 and TRBJ2-7, is NSKVIQTPRYLVKGQGQKAKMRCIPEKGHPVVFWYQQNKNNEFKFLINFQNQEVLQQIDMTEKRFSAECPSNSPCSLEIQSSEAGDSALYLCASSPGTGIYEQYFGPGTRLTVL.

By sample fraction, this clone is medium-sized (0.01 to 0.1%). The gene names given are mouse names. Sequencing ends 1 residue short of the CDR3 end; the germline J gene provides the rest. The genes are TRBV26 and TRBJ1-5; possibly TRBD1 for D (6 bases). CDR1 is KGHPV, CDR2 FQNQEV, per germline (reference sequence). This CDR3 has 13 amino acids. Trimming took off 5 bases at V and 5 bases at J, with 10 bases between the two ends. This chain's CDR3 is CASSRDKDQAPLF. Partial CDR3 DNA: TGTGCCAGCAGTAGGGACAAGGACCAGGCTCCGCTT.

This clone is categorized as medium-sized. Gene names are mouse gene names. The sequence runs out 1 residue before the end of the CDR3; the remainder is reconstructed from the germline J gene. The chain combines TRBV12-1 with TRBJ2-1; TRBD2 matches at 8 bases. This CDR3 has 15 amino acids. V shed 1 base and J 5 bases; nucleotides not matched to a gene: 6. CDR1 and CDR2 (germline): SGHSN, HYEKVE. The CDR3 protein is CASSLDWGPDAEQFF. The CDR3 bases that were read are TGTGCCAGCTCTCTTGACTGGGGCCCTGATGCTGAGCAGTTC.

This clone was counted between two and nine times. Gene names refer to mouse genes. The sequenced fragment ends 1 residue before the CDR3 boundary, so the rest is inferred from the germline J gene. This chain joins TRBV26 and TRBJ2-7; D is unclear. The V end was cut by 2 bases, the J end by 3 bases, with 5 bases between. This CDR3 is built from 12 residues. Germline assignment: CDR1 KGHPV and CDR2 FQNQEV (reference sequence). The CDR3 sequence: CASSLDIYEQYF. CDR3 DNA (partial): TGTGCCAGCAGTCTGGACATCTATGAACAGTAC. The variable domain in full, with the rest retrieved from reference TRBV26 and TRBJ2-7, is NSKVIQTPRYLVKGQGQKAKMRCIPEKGHPVVFWYQQNKNNEFKFLINFQNQEVLQQIDMTEKRFSAECPSNSPCSLEIQSSEAGDSALYLCASSLDIYEQYFGPGTRLTVL.

This clone was seen more than once but under ten times. The listed genes are named as in mouse. From the germline J gene comes the end of the CDR3, since the read stops 1 residue before it. This chain uses TRBV26 with TRBJ1-2; D not resolved. CDR1 and CDR2 from the germline V gene are KGHPV and FQNQEV (reference sequence). V was trimmed by 0 bases and J by 1 base, leaving 6 bases between them. The CDR3 runs 14 residues. CDR3 bases read: TGTGCCAGCAGTCTGTCGACCATAAACTCCGACTACACC. Translation gives CASSLSTINSDYT. The entire CDR3 is CASSLSTINSDYTF.

This clone counts as medium-sized. Mouse gene names and germline throughout. The read is 1 residue too short to cover the CDR3 end, so that end is filled in from the germline J gene. The chain links TRBV4 to TRBJ2-1; D remains ambiguous. This CDR3 is 12 amino acids long. Germline CDR1 LGHDT, CDR2 YNNKQL (reference sequence). Trimming took off 4 bases at V and 4 bases at J, with 5 bases between the two ends. The sequenced part of the CDR3 DNA is TGTGCCAGCAGCTTACAGTATGCTGAGCAGTTC. Translated, it gives CASSLQYAEQF. From start to end, the CDR3 is CASSLQYAEQFF. The full variable domain, its missing parts supplied by reference TRBV4 and TRBJ2-1, is ETAVFQTPNYHVTQVGNEVSFNCKQTLGHDTMYWYKQDSKKLLKIMFSYNNKQLIVNETVPRRFSPQSSDKAHLNLRIKSVEPEDSAVYLCASSLQYAEQFFGPGTRLTVL.

In its sample, this clone ranks as medium-sized. Gene names are mouse gene names. The read comes to an end 1 residue before the CDR3 does, leaving the germline J gene to fill in the end. J is TRBJ2-1 and V is TRBV3; a possible D gene is TRBD1 (6 bases). Trimming stripped 2 bases from V and 1 base from J, with 9 bases between. The CDR3 spans 15 residues. Germline CDR1 is SNHLY and CDR2 is FYNGKV (reference sequence). CDR3 amino acids: CASSLQGTNYAEQFF. The CDR3 bases that were read are TGTGCCAGCAGCTTACAGGGGACCAACTATGCTGAGCAGTTC.

This clone counts as medium-sized. Gene labels here are mouse ones. Read sequence stops 1 residue before the CDR3 end, and the germline J gene provides the missing end. The J gene is TRBJ1-3, the V gene TRBV3, with D possibly matching TRBD1 (6 bases). Trimming removed 5 bases from V and 4 bases from J, with 15 bases in between. The CDR3 consists of 15 residues. Germline lookup yields CDR1 SNHLY and CDR2 FYNGKV (reference sequence). The part of the CDR3 DNA that was read is TGTGCCAGCAGCCCACGCAGGGGAGGGGGAAATACGCTCTAT. Its protein is CASSPRRGGGNTLY. The whole CDR3 reads CASSPRRGGGNTLYF.

The table lists this clone with a few counts. Gene names are the mouse ones. The sequenced fragment ends 1 residue before the CDR3 boundary, so the rest is inferred from the germline J gene. The V gene is TRBV26, the J gene TRBJ2-7, with D unresolved. The CDR3 totals 12 residues. Trimming left V 0 bases short and J 7 bases short, with 7 bases between. Per germline, CDR1 KGHPV and CDR2 FQNQEV (reference sequence). Partial CDR3 DNA: TGTGCCAGCAGTCTGTCGGGAGGGGAACAGTAC. Translating it yields CASSLSGGEQY. The whole CDR3 is CASSLSGGEQYF.

Notes on this clone: Since a much larger clone is just one base distant, this may be a read error. Any gene name here is a mouse gene name. The part of the CDR3 DNA that was read is TGTGCCAGCAGCCGGGACAGTCAAAACACCTTGTAC. It is translated as CASSRDSQNTLY. The full-length CDR3 reads as CASSRDSQNTLYF. The V gene is TRBV26, the J gene TRBJ2-4; D tentatively reads TRBD1 or TRBD2 (5 bases each). The read terminates 1 residue ahead of where the CDR3 ends, so the germline J gene completes it. V gave up 6 bases and J gave up 0 bases, with 7 bases separating them. Germline V CDR1 and CDR2: KGHPV, FQNQEV (reference sequence). The CDR3 runs to 13 residues. The entire variable domain, with the rest obtained from reference TRBV26 and TRBJ2-4, is as follows: NSKVIQTPRYLVKGQGQKAKMRCIPEKGHPVVFWYQQNKNNEFKFLINFQNQEVLQQIDMTEKRFSAECPSNSPCSLEIQSSEAGDSALYLCASSRDSQNTLYFGAGTRLSVL.

Comments on this clone: Gene labels here are mouse ones. The read terminates 1 residue ahead of where the CDR3 ends, so the germline J gene completes it. The chain couples TRBV26 to TRBJ2-7, with no clear D. From germline, CDR1 is KGHPV and CDR2 FQNQEV (reference sequence). The CDR3 has 14 residues. V lost 0 bases and J 0 bases, leaving 6 bases between the germline ends. CDR3 DNA (partial): TGTGCCAGCAGTCTGTCACACAGCTCCTATGAACAGTAC. The encoded protein is CASSLSHSSYEQY. The whole CDR3 protein reads CASSLSHSSYEQYF.

Worth noting for this clone: Here the gene names and germline are mouse. The sequenced fragment ends 1 residue before the CDR3 boundary, so the rest is inferred from the germline J gene. The rearrangement links TRBV19 to TRBJ2-5, with D possibly called TRBD1 or TRBD2 (5 bases each). From germline, CDR1 is FNHDT and CDR2 SITEND (reference sequence). The length of the CDR3 is 14 residues. Between the trimmed V and J ends, which lost 2 bases and 0 bases, there was a span of 7 bases. The CDR3 bases that were read are TGTGCCAGCAGTATCGGGGGTAACCAAGACACCCAGTAC. Translating it yields CASSIGGNQDTQY. The CDR3, in full, reads CASSIGGNQDTQYF.

As regards this clone: Each gene name is a mouse one. The read comes to an end 1 residue before the CDR3 does, leaving the germline J gene to fill in the end. The chain combines TRBV14 with TRBJ1-3; D possibly corresponds to TRBD1 (5 bases). The V gene lost 2 bases and the J gene lost 0 bases, with 6 bases spanning the gap. This CDR3 is built from 14 residues. Germline assignment: CDR1 SGHDT and CDR2 FRDEAV. CDR3 protein: CASSFGASGNTLYF. CDR3 bases read: TGTGCCAGCAGTTTTGGGGCTTCTGGAAATACGCTCTAT.

Of note for this clone: Gene names and germline refer to mouse. Read sequence stops 1 residue before the CDR3 end, and the germline J gene provides the missing end. The chain joins TRBV29 to TRBJ2-3; D is ambiguous. This CDR3 region has 11 residues. Trimming stripped 3 bases from V and 3 bases from J, with 1 base between. Germline V gene data show CDR1 as MSHET and CDR2 as SYDVDS. The CDR3 loop is CASSLAETLYF. The CDR3 DNA, read in part, is TGTGCTAGCAGTTTGGCAGAAACGCTGTAT.

About this clone: Gene names and germline refer to mouse. The CDR3 end falls 1 residue outside the read, so it is completed with the germline J gene. The chain couples TRBV31 to TRBJ1-4; the D gene is possibly TRBD1 (6 bases). The CDR3 has 13 residues. V was shortened by 3 bases and J by 5 bases, with 10 bases between the two germline ends. Germline V lookup: CDR1 GKSSPN, CDR2 SITVG. The CDR3 here is CAWSRDNNERLFF. Partial CDR3 DNA: TGTGCCTGGAGCCGGGACAATAACGAAAGATTATTT.

In the case of this clone: All gene names here are mouse names. Read data end 1 residue before the CDR3 end; the end is taken from the germline J gene. The V call is TRBV26, the J call TRBJ2-5; TRBD2 matches 10 bases. Germline values: CDR1 KGHPV, CDR2 FQNQEV (reference sequence). This CDR3 comprises 14 residues. V trimming: 6 bases; J trimming: 5 bases; junction bases outside the gene matches: 5. The DNA read from the CDR3 is TGTGCCAGCAGATCTGGGGGGGCAGGAGACACCCAGTAC. This translates into CASRSGGAGDTQY. The entire CDR3 protein is CASRSGGAGDTQYF.

Comment on this clone: Mouse gene names apply. The DNA ends 1 residue before the CDR3 does, and the rest of the CDR3 is filled in from the germline J gene. The J gene is TRBJ2-7, the V gene TRBV26; the D gene could be TRBD1 or TRBD2 (5 bases each). This CDR3 has 15 residues. CDR1 KGHPV and CDR2 FQNQEV come from the germline V gene (reference sequence). The V and J ends lost 0 bases and 2 bases respectively, with 11 bases between them. Partial CDR3 DNA: TGTGCCAGCAGTCTGTCGAATGGGGCCGCCTATGAACAGTAC. It specifies CASSLSNGAAYEQY. The entire CDR3 reads CASSLSNGAAYEQYF.

This clone has only a few counts. Germline and genes here are mouse. The chain's CDR3 is CTCSADGGGGNTGQLYF. CDR3 bases read: TGCACCTGCAGTGCAGATGGGGGGGGCGGAAACACCGGGCAGCTCTAC. V gene TRBV1 combines with J gene TRBJ2-2; 8 nucleotides line up with TRBD2. From the germline J gene comes the end of the CDR3, since the read stops 1 residue before it. The CDR3 has 17 residues. Germline V gene sequence: CDR1 NSQYPW, CDR2 LRSPGD (reference sequence). Unmatched junction bases numbered 4, after V lost 0 bases and J lost 1 base.

With respect to this clone: Mouse gene names and germline throughout. The read ends 1 residue shy of where the CDR3 ends; the end is completed using the germline J gene. The V call is TRBV26, the J call TRBJ2-1, with TRBD1 matching over 7 bases. Germline trimming cut 0 bases from V and 4 bases from J; bases unmatched to any gene: 6. The CDR3 length is 16 residues. The germline V gene has CDR1 KGHPV and CDR2 FQNQEV (reference sequence). CDR3 loop: CASSLSRTGVYAEQFF. Partial CDR3 DNA: TGTGCCAGCAGTCTGTCGAGAACAGGGGTTTATGCTGAGCAGTTC. The entire variable domain, with the rest obtained from reference TRBV26 and TRBJ2-1, is as follows: NSKVIQTPRYLVKGQGQKAKMRCIPEKGHPVVFWYQQNKNNEFKFLINFQNQEVLQQIDMTEKRFSAECPSNSPCSLEIQSSEAGDSALYLCASSLSRTGVYAEQFFGPGTRLTVL.

By sample share, this clone is medium-sized. The listed genes are named as in mouse. The CDR3 end is not reached by the read, which stops 1 residue before it; the germline J gene fills it in. V is TRBV23 and J is TRBJ2-7; the D call in the table, TRBD1, was not verified against the DNA. This CDR3 is built from 15 residues. The germline V gene encodes CDR1 KGHTA and CDR2 FQNQQP. The CDR3 DNA, read in part, is TGCTCCAGCAGTCAATCTGGTGACAGGGCCTATGAACAGTAC. Residues: CSSSQSGDRAYEQY. The complete CDR3 sequence is CSSSQSGDRAYEQYF.

Notes on this clone: Any gene name here is a mouse gene name. The missing CDR3 end, 1 residue past where the read stops, is filled in from the germline J gene. The gene calls are TRBV12-1 and TRBJ2-7; 11 positions match TRBD1. Germline loops: CDR1 SGHSN, CDR2 HYEKVE. This CDR3 region has 14 residues. J gave up 7 bases and V 0 bases, and 4 bases lay outside the gene matches. CDR3 DNA, as far as it was read: TGTGCCAGCTCTCTCCGGGACAGGGGGAGGGAACAGTAC. The encoded protein is CASSLRDRGREQY. The whole CDR3 sequence reads CASSLRDRGREQYF.